Shown below are 32 T cell receptor beta chains from a single sample sequenced in a study of cytomegalovirus exposure and HLA in healthy donors. Vbeta (60) and Jbeta (13) primers were used in the PCR. Repertoires were generated with immunoSEQ multiplex PCR, while TCRdb's copy carries only in-frame clones and drops some. The data show about 140,000 clones, 75% to 80% seen once. Sequencing input: PBMCs. The source is a female donor in good health and CMV-seronegative.

This clone was picked up a small number of times. V usage is TRBV27 and J usage is TRBJ1-1, with 9 positions matching TRBD1. Germline-derived CDR1 and CDR2 are MNHEY and SMNVEV (reference sequence). The CDR3 sequence is 14 residues long. The junction had 4 bases not matched to a gene; V was cut back by 6 bases and J by 2 bases. This chain's CDR3 is CASSHTGGNTEAFF. CDR3 nucleotides: TGTGCCAGCAGCCACACAGGGGGCAACACTGAAGCTTTCTTT.

The chain combines TRBV11-3 with TRBJ2-1; D remains unclear. The CDR3 runs to 13 residues. The germline V gene encodes CDR1 SGHNT and CDR2 YENEEA. Trimming stripped 5 bases from V and 10 bases from J, with 15 bases between. CDR3 sequence: CASSPTTNGEQFF. CDR3 DNA sequence: TGTGCCAGCAGCCCCACTACGAACGGCGAGCAGTTCTTC.

The V and J genes are TRBV6-1 and TRBJ2-2, with D possibly TRBD1 on 6 matching bases. With 7 bases removed from V and 6 bases from J, the gap between germline ends came to 15 bases. This CDR3 is 14 amino acids long. From germline, CDR1 is MNHNS and CDR2 SASEGT. The CDR3: CASIEGGWAGELFF. The CDR3 DNA follows: TGTGCCAGCATCGAAGGGGGTTGGGCCGGGGAGCTGTTTTTT.

The V and J genes are TRBV7-6 and TRBJ2-3, with TRBD2 as a possible D gene (6 bases). Per the germline V gene, CDR1 is SGHVS and CDR2 is FNYEAQ. The CDR3 is made up of 16 amino acids. Trimming left V 1 base short and J 4 bases short, with 15 bases between. CDR3 protein: CASSLGSGGESDTQYF. Here the CDR3 DNA reads TGTGCCAGCAGCTTAGGGAGTGGCGGGGAGTCAGATACGCAGTATTTT.

This chain uses TRBV6-6 with TRBJ2-3, with 9 bases matching TRBD1. J gave up 3 bases and V 10 bases, and 11 bases lay outside the gene matches. The CDR3 is 15 amino acids. The V gene's germline CDR1 is MNHNY and CDR2 SVGAGI (reference sequence). CDR3 protein: CATFTGQGGTDTQYF. The CDR3 DNA reads as TGTGCCACCTTTACGGGACAGGGAGGGACAGATACGCAGTATTTT.

V gene TRBV7-2 combines with J gene TRBJ2-7, with D possibly being TRBD1 (6 bases). The CDR3 covers 14 residues. V was trimmed by 5 bases and J by 0 bases, leaving 11 bases between them. Germline V lookup: CDR1 SGHTA, CDR2 FQGNSA. In DNA form, the CDR3 reads TGTGCCAGCAGCCGGGACACGCGCTCCTACGAGCAGTACTTC. Protein: CASSRDTRSYEQYF.

This chain joins TRBV5-1 and TRBJ1-3; D might be TRBD1 (5 bases). The CDR3 has 15 residues. Germline CDR1 reads SGHRS; CDR2 reads YFSETQ. The ends were cut back, 4 bases at V and 4 bases at J, with 15 bases in the middle. The CDR3 region is CASSLPGDRGNTIYF. As DNA, the CDR3 is TGCGCCAGCAGCCTCCCGGGGGACCGAGGAAACACCATATATTTT.

The gene calls are TRBV9 and TRBJ2-1; 7 nucleotides match TRBD1. V shed 0 bases and J 6 bases; nucleotides not matched to a gene: 6. The germline CDR1 and CDR2 sequences are SGDLS and YYNGEE. CDR3 length equals 15 residues. CDR3 bases: TGTGCCAGCAGCGTAGCGACAGGGCCCCGCAATGAGCAGTTCTTC. It specifies CASSVATGPRNEQFF.

This clone was recorded once. V usage is TRBV27 and J usage is TRBJ2-1; D unclear. CDR1 MNHEY and CDR2 SMNVEV come from the germline V gene (reference sequence). The CDR3 spans 11 residues. V lost 4 bases to trimming and J lost 11 bases, with 9 bases between them. The CDR3 coding sequence is TGTGCCAGCAGTTCCAAGACAAAGCAGTTCTTC. Protein: CASSSKTKQFF.

The gene calls are TRBV6-6 and TRBJ1-2, with 9 bases lining up with TRBD1. This CDR3 contains 14 residues. Per germline, CDR1 MNHNY and CDR2 SVGAGI (reference sequence). The CDR3 reads CVIQGAPPSDGYTF. CDR3 coding DNA: TGTGTGATACAGGGGGCCCCCCCTTCTGATGGCTACACCTTC.

The J gene is TRBJ2-3, the V gene TRBV27; D ambiguous. The CDR3 consists of 12 residues. Germline CDR1 is MNHEY and CDR2 is SMNVEV (reference sequence). The V gene lost 5 bases and the J gene lost 4 bases, with 7 bases spanning the gap. The CDR3 bases are TGTGCCAGCAGTCTCAGCGCAGATACGCAGTATTTT. It codes for CASSLSADTQYF.

The gene calls are TRBV15 and TRBJ2-3; 14 bases match TRBD2. The CDR3 runs to 19 residues. Germline CDR1 reads LNHNV; CDR2 reads YYDKDF (reference sequence). After removal of 0 bases from V and 1 base from J, the junction contained 6 bases not matched to a gene. The CDR3 nucleotides read TGTGCCACCAGCAGAGATAAGGGACTAGCGGGGGAGGGCACAGATACGCAGTATTTT. This gives the protein CATSRDKGLAGEGTDTQYF.

The chain couples TRBV14 to TRBJ1-1; the D is unclear. This CDR3 spans 15 amino acids. V was cut by 4 bases and J by 1 base, with 13 bases left in between. Per the germline V gene, CDR1 is SGHDN and CDR2 is FVKESK. The CDR3 DNA follows: TGTGCCAGCAGCCGCCTAGGACGGGAGAACACTGAAGCTTTCTTT. Translated, it gives CASSRLGRENTEAFF.

The chain uses TRBV10-2 and TRBJ1-2; D not resolved. Germline loops: CDR1 WSHSY, CDR2 SAAADI. V shed 3 bases and J shed 6 bases, with 11 bases lying between them. The CDR3 contains 13 residues. CDR3 in DNA: TGCGCCAGCAGTGACATGTTGGAGAATGGCTACACCTTC. Translating gives CASSDMLENGYTF.

The genes are TRBV11-3 and TRBJ1-1; 9 nucleotides line up with TRBD1. Germline assignment: CDR1 SGHNT and CDR2 YENEEA. V lost 0 bases and J lost 0; bases outside the gene matches: 8. The CDR3 sequence is 18 residues long. CDR3 coding DNA: TGTGCCAGCAGCTTAGATCCGACAGGGGGGACTTTGAACACTGAAGCTTTCTTT. It encodes CASSLDPTGGTLNTEAFF.

This clone has just a few counts. Other DNA sequences in the same sample also yield this CDR3. The chain joins TRBV6-5 to TRBJ2-3; the match to TRBD2 covers 7 bases. Germline values: CDR1 MNHEY, CDR2 SVGAGI. This CDR3 spans 15 amino acids. The J segment lost 6 bases and the V segment lost 1 base, leaving 7 bases of the junction unmatched. CDR3 DNA sequence: TGTGCCAGCAGTTACTTGGGGGGGGTCGGTGATACGCAGTATTTT. It is translated as CASSYLGGVGDTQYF.

In DNA form, the CDR3 reads TGTGCCAGCAGTGGAGGTGGAGAGCCCTACGAGCAGTACTTC. As protein: CASSGGGEPYEQYF. The rearrangement uses TRBV13 and TRBJ2-7; D possibly corresponds to TRBD2 (5 bases). The length of the CDR3 is 14 residues. Trimming cost V 6 bases and J 2 bases, with 14 bases left between them. Germline loops: CDR1 PRHDT, CDR2 FYEKMQ (reference sequence).

The chain recombines TRBV6-5 with TRBJ1-1, with D unclear. Germline V lookup: CDR1 MNHEY, CDR2 SVGAGI. CDR3 length equals 12 residues. V lost 5 bases and J lost 8, with 12 bases in between. The CDR3 reads CASSDPGGEAFF. In nucleotides, the CDR3 is TGTGCCAGCAGTGATCCCGGAGGGGAAGCTTTCTTT.

The chain links TRBV9 to TRBJ2-7, with TRBD1 matching 7 bases. This CDR3 region has 15 residues. Trimming cost V 4 bases and J 0 bases; bases outside gene matches: 7. CDR1 and CDR2 from the germline V gene are SGDLS and YYNGEE. CDR3 region: CASSTGQARSYEQYF. CDR3 nucleotides: TGTGCCAGCAGCACCGGACAGGCGCGCTCCTACGAGCAGTACTTC.

The J gene is TRBJ2-7, the V gene TRBV19, with D unclear. The V end lost 5 bases, the J end lost 3 bases, and 17 bases lay between the germline ends. The CDR3 runs 15 residues. The germline gives CDR1 LNHDA, CDR2 SQIVND (reference sequence). The CDR3 sequence: CASSPLVPKHYEQYF. CDR3 sequence (DNA): TGTGCCAGTAGTCCGCTGGTCCCGAAGCACTACGAGCAGTACTTC.

The rearrangement joins TRBV6-5 to TRBJ1-1; no clear D. CDR1 is MNHEY, CDR2 SVGAGI, per germline. The germline V and J ends were trimmed by 0 bases and 2 bases, with 10 bases remaining between them. CDR3 length: 15 amino acids. The chain's CDR3 is CASSYSIASNTEAFF. As DNA, the CDR3 is TGTGCCAGCAGTTACTCGATTGCGTCAAACACTGAAGCTTTCTTT.

V gene TRBV28 combines with J gene TRBJ2-1; 12 nucleotides agree with TRBD2. V dropped 3 bases and J dropped 3; count of bases not matched to a gene: 3. The CDR3 is 16 residues long. Germline loops: CDR1 MDHEN, CDR2 SYDVKM. The CDR3 loop reads CASSFSGLAGYNEQFF. The CDR3 DNA follows: TGTGCCAGCAGTTTCTCGGGACTAGCGGGCTACAATGAGCAGTTCTTC. Full variable domain (rest looked up from reference TRBV28 and TRBJ2-1): DVKVTQSSRYLVKRTGEKVFLECVQDMDHENMFWYRQDPGLGLRLIYFSYDVKMKEKGDIPEGYSVSREKKERFSLILESASTNQTSMYLCASSFSGLAGYNEQFFGPGTRLTVL.

The chain carries TRBV29-1 and TRBJ2-3, with 8 bases lining up with TRBD1. This CDR3 spans 14 amino acids. The trim removed 2 bases at V and 2 bases at J, leaving 3 bases unmatched. Germline assignment: CDR1 SQVTM and CDR2 ANQGSEA. Here the CDR3 reads CSVESRGLTDTQYF. The DNA for the CDR3 is TGCAGCGTTGAAAGCAGGGGGCTCACAGATACGCAGTATTTT.

This clone turned up a few times. This chain connects TRBV5-1 to TRBJ2-5, with D maybe TRBD2 (6 bases). V lost 0 bases to trimming and J lost 5 bases, with 14 bases between them. This CDR3 is built from 15 residues. The germline V gene has CDR1 SGHRS and CDR2 YFSETQ. CDR3 in DNA: TGCGCCAGCAGCTTGGAGGGGAGGCGGTTGGAGACCCAGTACTTC. Encoded protein: CASSLEGRRLETQYF.

In this sample, this clone turned up once. The chain combines TRBV9 with TRBJ2-2; perhaps TRBD2 as D (6 bases). CDR3 length equals 13 residues. CDR1 is SGDLS and CDR2 is YYNGEE in the germline V gene. Deletions cut 7 bases from V and 4 bases from J, with 11 bases between. The CDR3 protein is CASFDGGTGELFF. The CDR3, as DNA: TGTGCCAGCTTCGACGGGGGCACCGGGGAGCTGTTTTTT.

The chain recombines TRBV6-5 with TRBJ1-4, with 7 nucleotides matching TRBD1. CDR1 is MNHEY, CDR2 SVGAGI, per germline. Losses at the gene ends were 5 bases for V and 15 bases for J; bases not matched to a gene: 12. The CDR3 is 13 residues long. CDR3 protein: CASSAGTVLGVFF. The CDR3 nucleotides read TGTGCCAGCAGTGCTGGGACAGTCCTAGGGGTGTTTTTT.

The genes are TRBV21-1 and TRBJ1-1; TRBD1, the table's D call, was not compared with the DNA. TRBV21-1 is a pseudogene locus. The CDR3 contains 14 residues. The chain's CDR3 is CASSIQGRNTEAFF. CDR3 sequence (DNA): TGTGCCAGCAGCATACAGGGTAGGAACACTGAAGCTTTCTTT.

V is TRBV10-2 and J is TRBJ2-3; 7 positions match TRBD1. Germline CDR1 and CDR2: WSHSY and SAAADI. The CDR3 contains 14 residues. V lost 6 bases to trimming and J lost 2 bases; unmatched junction nucleotides: 5. CDR3 residues: CASSLTGPTDTQYF. The CDR3 DNA sequence: TGCGCCAGCAGCCTGACAGGGCCCACAGATACGCAGTATTTT.

This clone was observed once. V gene TRBV6-5 combines with J gene TRBJ1-2; D might be TRBD1 (6 bases). CDR3 size: 15 residues. V lost 4 bases and J 7 bases, leaving 19 bases between the germline ends. Germline-derived CDR1 and CDR2 are MNHEY and SVGAGI. The CDR3 nucleotides are TGTGCCAGCAGTTTGGCGGGGGGTCAGGGGTGTGGCTACACCTTC. It is translated as CASSLAGGQGCGYTF.

This rearrangement joins TRBV7-2 to TRBJ2-5; TRBD1 matches at 10 bases. V lost 5 bases and J lost 5; bases outside the gene matches: 5. There are 14 residues in the CDR3. Germline-derived CDR1 and CDR2 are SGHTA and FQGNSA. CDR3 in amino acids: CASSPGQGKETQYF. In DNA, the CDR3 is TGTGCCAGCAGCCCGGGACAGGGGAAGGAGACCCAGTACTTC.

J is TRBJ1-1 and V is TRBV13; 8 positions agree with TRBD1. V lost 4 bases to trimming and J lost 8 bases; unmatched junction nucleotides: 6. Per germline, CDR1 PRHDT and CDR2 FYEKMQ (reference sequence). This CDR3 comprises 13 residues. The CDR3 sequence: CASSWDRTREAFF. The CDR3 coding sequence is TGTGCCAGCAGCTGGGACAGGACAAGGGAAGCTTTCTTT.

This chain connects TRBV19 to TRBJ2-5; D gene ambiguous. The germline V gene encodes CDR1 LNHDA and CDR2 SQIVND (reference sequence). Trimming removed 5 bases from V and 2 bases from J, with 12 bases in between. The CDR3 is made up of 14 amino acids. CDR3 region: CASSRYTTQETQYF. CDR3 bases: TGTGCCAGTAGTCGTTACACGACACAAGAGACCCAGTACTTC.